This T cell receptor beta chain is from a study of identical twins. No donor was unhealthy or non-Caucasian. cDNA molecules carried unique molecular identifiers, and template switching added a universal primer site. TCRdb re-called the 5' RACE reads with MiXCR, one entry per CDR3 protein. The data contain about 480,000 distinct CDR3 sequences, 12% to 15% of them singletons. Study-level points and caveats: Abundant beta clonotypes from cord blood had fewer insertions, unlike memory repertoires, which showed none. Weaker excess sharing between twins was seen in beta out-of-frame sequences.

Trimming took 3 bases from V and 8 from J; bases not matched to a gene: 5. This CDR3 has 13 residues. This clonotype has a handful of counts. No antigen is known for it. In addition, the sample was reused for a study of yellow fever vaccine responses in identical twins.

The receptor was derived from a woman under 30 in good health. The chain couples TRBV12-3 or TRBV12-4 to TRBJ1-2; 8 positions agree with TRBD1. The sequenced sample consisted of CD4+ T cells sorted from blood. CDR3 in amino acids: CASSFQGAKGYTF. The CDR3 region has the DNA TGTGCCAGCAGTTTTCAGGGGGCAAAGGGCTACACCTTC.